A single sample gave rise to the 22 T cell receptor beta chains below, sequenced in a study of radiotherapy plus CTLA-4 blockade in lung cancer. Data came from immunoSEQ multiplex PCR; TCRdb stores just in-frame clones and leaves some out. Here the sample spans around 85,000 clones, about 86% being singletons. The source material was peripheral blood, sampled from a patient treated with radiotherapy plus ipilimumab. The receptors here all came from a human donor with non-small cell lung cancer who had a partial response to radiotherapy plus ipilimumab.

The chain links TRBV18 to TRBJ2-6, with no clear D. The CDR3 has 16 residues. Trimming stripped 2 bases from V and 4 bases from J, with 12 bases between. The germline CDR1 and CDR2 sequences are KGHSH and LQKENI. CDR3 sequence reads: CASSPSRETGANVLTF. The CDR3, as DNA: TGTGCCAGCTCACCATCACGAGAGACAGGGGCCAACGTCCTGACTTTC.

This chain joins TRBV30 and TRBJ2-2; 8 bases line up with TRBD2. V was clipped by 4 bases and J by 5 bases; unmatched bases: 9. Per germline, CDR1 GTSNPN and CDR2 SVGIG (reference sequence). This CDR3 has 15 amino acids. In nucleotides, the CDR3 is TGTGCCTGGAAGGCCCGGAGACTAGCGACCGGGGAGCTGTTTTTT. Protein product: CAWKARRLATGELFF.

The CDR3 coding sequence is TGTGCCAGCAGCTTGGGACAGTCAGGGAACACTGAAGCTTTCTTT. Its protein is CASSLGQSGNTEAFF. The chain has TRBV11-2 and TRBJ1-1, with 7 bases aligning to TRBD1. V trimming: 3 bases; J trimming: 1 base; junction bases outside the gene matches: 5. Germline CDR1 is SGHAT and CDR2 is FQNNGV. The CDR3 consists of 15 residues.

The chain combines TRBV6-6 with TRBJ2-1, with TRBD2 identical over 9 bases. The CDR3 covers 15 residues. Germline trimming cut 5 bases from V and 6 bases from J; bases unmatched to any gene: 8. Germline V gene data show CDR1 as MNHNY and CDR2 as SVGAGI (reference sequence). The CDR3 region has the DNA TGTGCCAGCAGTAGTAGCGGGAGTCTTAGCAATGAGCAGTTCTTC. Translating gives CASSSSGSLSNEQFF.

The chain recombines TRBV19 with TRBJ2-1; perhaps TRBD1 as D (6 bases). CDR1 and CDR2 from the germline V gene are LNHDA and SQIVND (reference sequence). V shed 3 bases and J shed 5 bases, with 17 bases lying between them. This CDR3 comprises 16 residues. The CDR3 loop is CASSMGTNKKNNEQFF. CDR3 DNA: TGTGCCAGTAGTATGGGGACAAATAAGAAAAACAATGAGCAGTTCTTC.

V gene TRBV6-1 combines with J gene TRBJ1-2; TRBD1 agrees at 11 bases. CDR1 MNHNS and CDR2 SASEGT come from the germline V gene. V shed 9 bases and J 5 bases; nucleotides not matched to a gene: 11. CDR3 length: 15 residues. In DNA form, the CDR3 reads TGTGCCAGTATCCTTGGGACAGGGGGTCCTTATGGCTACACCTTC. Residues: CASILGTGGPYGYTF.

This chain connects TRBV28 to TRBJ1-1, with D possibly being TRBD1 (6 bases). Germline lookup yields CDR1 MDHEN and CDR2 SYDVKM. The CDR3 loop spans 14 amino acids. V lost 4 bases and J lost 1, with 10 bases in between. In DNA, the CDR3 is TGTGCCAGCAGTTCTGGGGGCGCGAACACTGAAGCTTTCTTT. Residues: CASSSGGANTEAFF.

CDR3 nucleotides: TGTGCCAGCAGCTCAGACAGGGACTACGAGCAGTACGTC. Translated, it gives CASSSDRDYEQYV. The chain joins TRBV11-2 to TRBJ2-7; 7 bases align to TRBD1. The CDR3 runs 13 residues. CDR1 is SGHAT, CDR2 FQNNGV, per germline. The V segment lost 4 bases and the J segment 3 bases; nucleotides outside the gene matches: 3.

The rearrangement joins TRBV29-1 to TRBJ2-1; 9 bases fit TRBD2. The ends lost 5 bases at V and 7 bases at J; junction bases unmatched: 6. Per the germline V gene, CDR1 is SQVTM and CDR2 is ANQGSEA. The CDR3 is made up of 13 amino acids. The CDR3, as DNA: TGCAGCGTTCAAGCGGGAGGTCGGAATGAGCAGTTCTTC. Translating gives CSVQAGGRNEQFF.

The CDR3 nucleotides read TGTGCCAGCAGGAAAATAGCGGGGGTCTACGAGCAGTACTTC. Translated, it gives CASRKIAGVYEQYF. This chain joins TRBV27 and TRBJ2-7; 9 nucleotides match TRBD2. Losses at the gene ends were 6 bases for V and 3 bases for J; bases not matched to a gene: 6. CDR3 length: 14 residues. CDR1 and CDR2 (germline): MNHEY, SMNVEV (reference sequence).

This chain joins TRBV11-2 and TRBJ2-2; no reliable D call. Germline CDR1 reads SGHAT; CDR2 reads FQNNGV. There are 13 residues in the CDR3. Trimming removed 1 base from V and 3 bases from J, with 3 bases in between. The CDR3 is CASSLADTGELFF. The CDR3 DNA is TGTGCCAGCAGCTTAGCAGACACCGGGGAGCTGTTTTTT.

This sequence joins TRBV7-9 and TRBJ1-1, with 7 positions matching TRBD1. V was pared by 2 bases and J by 1 base, with 4 bases of the junction left unmatched. This CDR3 is 15 amino acids long. The germline gives CDR1 SEHNR, CDR2 FQNEAQ (reference sequence). The CDR3 sequence is CASSLWSGGNTEAFF. The CDR3 nucleotides are TGTGCCAGCAGCTTATGGTCAGGGGGGAACACTGAAGCTTTCTTT.

V and J are TRBV6-5 and TRBJ1-6, with 7 bases aligning to TRBD1. The CDR3 has 15 residues. V shed 0 bases, J shed 7 bases, and the junction held 3 bases outside the gene matches. Germline CDR1 reads MNHEY; CDR2 reads SVGAGI. The CDR3 nucleotides read TGTGCCAGCAGTTACTCGACACAGGGGAATTCACCCCTCCACTTT. Residues: CASSYSTQGNSPLHF.

The chain joins TRBV28 to TRBJ1-5, with 8 bases aligning to TRBD1. J was trimmed by 6 bases and V by 6 bases; bases with no gene match: 10. This CDR3 comprises 15 residues. Germline CDR1 MDHEN, CDR2 SYDVKM. The CDR3 loop reads CASSLGQGERQPQHF. DNA of the CDR3: TGTGCCAGCAGCCTCGGACAGGGAGAGCGTCAGCCCCAGCATTTT.

The rearrangement joins TRBV7-9 to TRBJ2-5; 10 nucleotides align to TRBD2. The CDR3 sequence is 15 residues long. Germline trimming cut 6 bases from V and 6 bases from J; bases unmatched to any gene: 10. The germline gives CDR1 SEHNR, CDR2 FQNEAQ (reference sequence). The CDR3 bases are TGTGCCAGCAGGTCCATCCTAGCGGGAGATAAGACCCAGTACTTC. Translated, it gives CASRSILAGDKTQYF.

The CDR3 DNA reads as TGTGCCTGGAGCTTTTACAGTACAGATTACTCTGGAAACACCATATATTTT. Protein product: CAWSFYSTDYSGNTIYF. The chain recombines TRBV30 with TRBJ1-3, with D hard to call. The V gene's germline CDR1 is GTSNPN and CDR2 SVGIG (reference sequence). Trimming took 3 bases from V and 0 from J, leaving 18 bases between them. The CDR3 totals 17 residues.

Turning to this clone: This is likely a read error, given that the CDR3 carries no conserved phenylalanine or tryptophan at its end. The genes are TRBV7-2 and TRBJ2-7, with TRBD2 matching over 7 bases. The junction had 16 bases not matched to a gene; V was cut back by 5 bases and J by 0 bases. This CDR3 region has 18 residues. Germline V CDR1 and CDR2: SGHTA, FQGNSA. The CDR3 DNA follows: TGTGCCAGCAGCGGAAAGCCAGCGGGACCAATAAGCTCCTACGAGCAGTACTCC. Protein: CASSGKPAGPISSYEQYS.

This sequence joins TRBV19 and TRBJ2-2, with no clear D. V shed 10 bases and J shed 5 bases, with 17 bases lying between them. Per germline, CDR1 LNHDA and CDR2 SQIVND (reference sequence). The CDR3 has 14 residues. CDR3 DNA: TGTGCCACAAGGTTGGGCTCCGATACCGGGGAGCTGTTTTTT. It specifies CATRLGSDTGELFF.

This chain connects TRBV10-3 to TRBJ2-7, with 13 nucleotides matching TRBD2. The CDR3 consists of 14 residues. V was pared by 10 bases and J by 2 bases, with 5 bases of the junction left unmatched. Germline lookup yields CDR1 ENHRY and CDR2 SYGVKD. The CDR3 DNA sequence: TGTGCCACCACCACTAGCGGGAGGGCCTACGAGCAGTACTTC. It yields the protein CATTTSGRAYEQYF.

The chain has TRBV5-6 and TRBJ1-1; 12 bases are shared with TRBD1. The CDR3 covers 15 residues. V lost 6 bases, J lost 2 bases, and 5 bases stayed unmatched. Germline V gives CDR1 SGHDT, CDR2 YYEEEE. CDR3 amino acids: CASTGTGGFNTEAFF. Written as DNA, the CDR3 is TGTGCCAGCACTGGGACAGGGGGCTTTAACACTGAAGCTTTCTTT.

This clone occurred a few times. The chain is built from TRBV7-9 and TRBJ2-3, with 13 bases lining up with TRBD2. This CDR3 is 17 amino acids long. CDR1 is SEHNR, CDR2 FQNEAQ, per germline (reference sequence). Trimming at V came to 6 bases and at J to 8 bases, leaving 14 bases not matched to a gene. The CDR3 DNA reads as TGTGCCAGCAGTTACACACAGGGAGGACTAGCGGGAGTTACGCAGTATTTT. Translation: CASSYTQGGLAGVTQYF.

The chain employs TRBV6-5 and TRBJ2-7; D is ambiguous. The germline V gene encodes CDR1 MNHEY and CDR2 SVGAGI. V was cut by 4 bases and J by 4 bases, with 5 bases left in between. The length of the CDR3 is 11 residues. The DNA of the CDR3 is TGTGCCAGCAGTTCTTTATACGAGCAGTACTTC. Translated: CASSSLYEQYF.